The entry below gives a single T cell receptor (beta chain) sequence along with its context. V gave up 5 bases and J gave up 4 bases, with 20 bases separating them. Germline V gene lookup returns CDR1 GTSNPN and CDR2 SVGIG (reference sequence). The CDR3 loop spans 15 amino acids. This sample is part of a study of blood T cell repertoires in COVID-19. TCRdb's copy holds only in-frame clones and misses some; the assay was immunoSEQ multiplex PCR. The table records 100,000 to 150,000 clones, almost 80% of them present only once. This chain joins TRBV30 and TRBJ1-1, with D unclear. Sample: peripheral blood. The sequence was collected from a human donor in a cohort sampled during active COVID-19. CDR3 in amino acids: CAWGGWGGSGTEAFF. CDR3 DNA sequence: TGTGCCTGGGGAGGCTGGGGAGGGAGCGGCACTGAAGCTTTCTTT.